The 25 T cell receptor beta chains presented below share a single source sample, sequenced in a study of blood T cell repertoires in COVID-19. Profiling relied on immunoSEQ multiplex PCR, and the TCRdb table lists in-frame clones only, not all of them. The sample includes 180,000 or so clones, around four fifths of them seen just once. What was sequenced was peripheral blood. The source is a woman between 70 and 85 years old with COVID-19, enrolled during active disease.

The chain carries TRBV28 and TRBJ1-1; the match to TRBD1 covers 7 bases. Germline V gene lookup returns CDR1 MDHEN and CDR2 SYDVKM. Trimming at V came to 2 bases and at J to 1 base, leaving 7 bases not matched to a gene. The CDR3 is 16 residues long. The CDR3 region has the DNA TGTGCCAGCAGTTTACCGCTGAACAGGGGGAACACTGAAGCTTTCTTT. This encodes CASSLPLNRGNTEAFF.

The CDR3 nucleotides are TGTGCCAGTAGTGCCTCGGGGGGGAGGCACTATGGCTACACCTTC. Amino acid sequence: CASSASGGRHYGYTF. The V call is TRBV19, the J call TRBJ1-2; tentative D call: TRBD1 (5 bases). Per the germline V gene, CDR1 is LNHDA and CDR2 is SQIVND (reference sequence). V lost 5 bases and J 3 bases, leaving 16 bases between the germline ends. The CDR3 runs 15 residues.

This chain connects TRBV6-5 to TRBJ2-7; tentative D call: TRBD2 (5 bases). Trimming pared 7 bases from V and 2 bases from J, leaving 12 bases between. The CDR3 loop spans 13 amino acids. Germline CDR1 reads MNHEY; CDR2 reads SVGAGI. The CDR3 protein is CASTRAVTYEQYF. CDR3 nucleotide sequence: TGTGCCAGCACGCGGGCCGTCACCTACGAGCAGTACTTC.

This clone has a single count. The rearrangement joins TRBV5-4 to TRBJ1-1; D is perhaps TRBD1 (6 bases). The CDR3 is 14 amino acids. V was trimmed by 3 bases and J by 5 bases, leaving 14 bases between them. The germline gives CDR1 SGHNT, CDR2 YYREEE (reference sequence). In DNA, the CDR3 is TGTGCCAGCAGCTATATCTTGAGGGGGACTGAAGCTTTCTTT. Residues: CASSYILRGTEAFF.

V gene TRBV7-3 combines with J gene TRBJ2-2, with TRBD1 matching over 8 bases. From germline, CDR1 is SGHTA and CDR2 FQGTGA. CDR3 length: 15 amino acids. Trimming took 4 bases from V and 3 from J; bases not matched to a gene: 4. CDR3 amino acids: CASSSGTGDTGELFF. CDR3 nucleotides: TGTGCCAGCAGCTCAGGGACAGGCGACACCGGGGAGCTGTTTTTT.

The chain carries TRBV20-1 and TRBJ2-1, with 10 bases lining up with TRBD2. CDR3 size: 15 residues. The V gene end was trimmed by 3 bases and the J gene end by 4 bases; junction bases not matched to a gene: 6. From germline, CDR1 is DFQATT and CDR2 SNEGSKA (reference sequence). CDR3 coding DNA: TGCAGTGCTAGTCGTAGCGGGGGGCGGTACAATGAGCAGTTCTTC. Residues: CSASRSGGRYNEQFF.

This chain joins TRBV21-1 and TRBJ2-7; TRBD2 is the table's D call, not checked against the DNA. TRBV21-1 is labeled a pseudogene. This CDR3 region has 11 residues. The CDR3 DNA follows: TGTGCCAGCAGCAAAGTCGGTGAGCAGTACGTC. Its protein product is CASSKVGEQYV.

The chain is built from TRBV19 and TRBJ1-3, with a possible D match to TRBD1 (6 bases). CDR1 LNHDA and CDR2 SQIVND come from the germline V gene (reference sequence). V lost 10 bases and J lost 0, with 19 bases in between. The CDR3 totals 16 residues. Written as DNA, the CDR3 is TGTGCCACGAACGCGCGAGGACAGAGCTCTGGAAACACCATATATTTT. Amino acid sequence: CATNARGQSSGNTIYF.

The DNA of the CDR3 is TGCGCCAGCAGTGAGCCAGCTAGCGGTAGCACAGATACGCAGTATTTT. This sequence encodes CASSEPASGSTDTQYF. The V gene is TRBV10-1, the J gene TRBJ2-3; 7 bases align to TRBD2. The CDR3 loop spans 16 amino acids. Germline lookup yields CDR1 WNHNN and CDR2 SYGVQD (reference sequence). V dropped 2 bases and J dropped 0; count of bases not matched to a gene: 5.

This chain connects TRBV6-4 to TRBJ1-1, with D possibly matching TRBD1 (5 bases). Germline V lookup: CDR1 MRHNA, CDR2 SNTAGT. The CDR3 loop spans 15 amino acids. The V and J ends lost 0 bases and 3 bases respectively, with 11 bases between them. As DNA, the CDR3 is TGTGCCAGCAGTGACTCGAGTTGGGGGGACACTGAAGCTTTCTTT. It encodes CASSDSSWGDTEAFF.

This clone was counted only a few times. V is TRBV2 and J is TRBJ1-3; D may be TRBD1 (5 bases). CDR3 length: 14 residues. Germline CDR1 SNHLY, CDR2 FYNNEI. Trimming pared 8 bases from V and 4 bases from J, leaving 15 bases between. CDR3 amino acids: CASAGGVDGNTIYF. The CDR3 DNA follows: TGTGCCAGCGCCGGAGGGGTAGACGGAAACACCATATATTTT.

The gene calls are TRBV11-2 and TRBJ1-5; possible D gene TRBD1, 6 bases. Trimming removed 2 bases from V and 7 bases from J, with 9 bases in between. CDR3 length: 13 residues. The germline V gene encodes CDR1 SGHAT and CDR2 FQNNGV. In nucleotides, the CDR3 is TGTGCCAGCAGCTTAACAGGGACACAGCCCCAGCATTTT. This sequence encodes CASSLTGTQPQHF.

The chain employs TRBV7-2 and TRBJ2-7; TRBD2 matches 14 bases. The CDR3 has 16 amino acids. V was clipped by 5 bases and J by 3 bases; unmatched bases: 6. CDR1 and CDR2 from the germline V gene are SGHTA and FQGNSA. The CDR3 spells CASSTPGTSGSYEQYF. CDR3 DNA: TGTGCCAGCAGCACACCCGGGACTAGCGGGAGCTACGAGCAGTACTTC.

CDR3 loop: CASSLQGRNGYTF. As DNA, the CDR3 is TGTGCCAGCAGCTTGCAGGGCCGGAATGGCTACACCTTC. V is TRBV5-4 and J is TRBJ1-2; possible D gene TRBD1, 5 bases. Trimming stripped 1 base from V and 6 bases from J, with 10 bases between. The V gene's germline CDR1 is SGHNT and CDR2 YYREEE (reference sequence). The CDR3 runs to 13 residues.

The chain uses TRBV19 and TRBJ1-1, with 9 positions matching TRBD1. The CDR3 sequence is 16 residues long. V shed 4 bases and J 3 bases; nucleotides not matched to a gene: 9. The germline gives CDR1 LNHDA, CDR2 SQIVND (reference sequence). CDR3 amino acids: CASSRAWDREDTEAFF. CDR3 nucleotides: TGTGCCAGTAGTAGAGCTTGGGACAGGGAGGACACTGAAGCTTTCTTT.

This clone was seen a handful of times. The chain couples TRBV7-9 to TRBJ2-7; D perhaps matches TRBD1 (5 bases). This CDR3 has 13 amino acids. Trimming removed 5 bases from V and 7 bases from J, with 15 bases in between. Germline V gene sequence: CDR1 SEHNR, CDR2 FQNEAQ (reference sequence). The chain's CDR3 is CASSAGNLGEQYF. CDR3 bases: TGTGCCAGCAGCGCAGGGAATTTAGGGGAGCAGTACTTC.

The chain joins TRBV10-1 to TRBJ2-2, with TRBD2 matching 9 bases. The CDR3 runs to 15 residues. Germline V gene sequence: CDR1 WNHNN, CDR2 SYGVQD (reference sequence). Losses at the gene ends were 5 bases for V and 4 bases for J; bases not matched to a gene: 5. The CDR3 DNA is TGCGCCAGCAGTAGCGGGGGGCGGGCCACCGGGGAGCTGTTTTTT. It specifies CASSSGGRATGELFF.

J is TRBJ2-1 and V is TRBV9, with TRBD2 matching 15 bases. Trimming removed 0 bases from V and 9 bases from J; junction bases left unmatched: 4. From germline, CDR1 is SGDLS and CDR2 YYNGEE. This CDR3 has 16 residues. In nucleotides, the CDR3 is TGTGCCAGCAGCGTAGTGAGGGGACTAGCGGGAGGTGAGCAGTTCTTC. Amino acids: CASSVVRGLAGGEQFF.

This chain uses TRBV7-2 with TRBJ1-3; D may be TRBD1 (6 bases). Germline V gives CDR1 SGHTA, CDR2 FQGNSA. The CDR3 totals 14 residues. The CDR3 sequence: CASKGQLSGNTIYF. The DNA for the CDR3 is TGTGCAAGTAAAGGACAGCTCTCTGGAAACACCATATATTTT. Filled out from reference TRBV7-2 and TRBJ1-3, the complete variable domain reads GAGVSQSPSNKVTEKGKDVELRCDPISGHTALYWYRQSLGQGLEFLIYFQGNSAPDKSGLPSDRFSAERTGGSVSTLTIQRTQQEDSAVYLCASKGQLSGNTIYFGEGSWLTVV.

V and J are TRBV6-5 and TRBJ1-1, with D perhaps TRBD1 (6 bases). The CDR3 consists of 14 residues. Looked up from germline, CDR1 is MNHEY and CDR2 is SVGAGI. Between the trimmed V and J ends, which lost 6 bases and 4 bases, there was a span of 15 bases. DNA of the CDR3: TGTGCCAGCAGCGGGAATCAGGGGTTCACTGAAGCTTTCTTT. Amino acids: CASSGNQGFTEAFF.

In this sample, this clone turned up once. The chain has TRBV10-3 and TRBJ1-1; D unresolved. The CDR3 runs to 14 residues. With 0 bases removed from V and 1 base from J, the gap between germline ends came to 6 bases. Germline-derived CDR1 and CDR2 are ENHRY and SYGVKD. The CDR3: CAISESPRNTEAFF. The CDR3 coding sequence is TGTGCCATCAGTGAGTCGCCCAGGAACACTGAAGCTTTCTTT.

This sequence joins TRBV30 and TRBJ1-4; no reliable D call. The germline gives CDR1 GTSNPN, CDR2 SVGIG (reference sequence). Trimming removed 1 base from V and 5 bases from J, with 8 bases in between. The CDR3 totals 13 residues. The CDR3 bases are TGTGCCTGGAGTGCCGGAGTCAATGAAAAACTGTTTTTT. It specifies CAWSAGVNEKLFF.

The chain combines TRBV6-5 with TRBJ2-7; D possibly corresponds to TRBD1 (5 bases). CDR3 length: 14 residues. V was clipped by 5 bases and J by 6 bases, with 17 bases between them. Looked up from germline, CDR1 is MNHEY and CDR2 is SVGAGI. CDR3 loop: CASSPKFQGTEQYF. In nucleotides, the CDR3 is TGTGCCAGCAGTCCGAAGTTCCAGGGCACCGAGCAGTACTTC.

The chain has TRBV5-1 and TRBJ2-1; 8 bases match TRBD2. In germline, CDR1 is SGHRS, CDR2 YFSETQ. This CDR3 is 14 amino acids long. After removal of 7 bases from V and 9 bases from J, the junction contained 12 bases not matched to a gene. CDR3 nucleotide sequence: TGCGCCAGCGGTCCCGGGACTAGTTTCGGTGAGCAGTTCTTC. The encoded protein is CASGPGTSFGEQFF.

V gene TRBV27 combines with J gene TRBJ1-4; D possibly corresponds to TRBD1 (6 bases). CDR3 length: 16 residues. Trimming left V 3 bases short and J 0 bases short, with 11 bases between. CDR1 is MNHEY and CDR2 is SMNVEV in the germline V gene (reference sequence). The CDR3, as DNA: TGTGCCAGCAGTTTTAGGGGGATCTCAACTAATGAAAAACTGTTTTTT. The encoded protein is CASSFRGISTNEKLFF.